This TCR beta chain was sequenced for a study of regulatory T cells in long-lasting Graves disease. The CDR3 covers 15 residues. Deletions cut 0 bases from V and 2 bases from J, with 11 bases between. Looked up from germline, CDR1 is SGDLS and CDR2 is YYNGEE. As to time point: newly diagnosed GD, antithyroid drugs for less than 3 months. Scientists built the TCR library using RNA that was extracted from PBMCs. Through Arm-PCR of CDR3 regions and iRepertoire HTBI primers, TCR beta libraries were built. A single record per CDR3 protein comes from TCRdb applying MiXCR to the multiplex PCR reads. The sample holds hundreds of thousands of distinct CDR3 sequences, around 15% seen once. The same data also contributed to another study, on T cells in Graves' hyperthyroidism and ophthalmopathy. That report notes: A model of 13 V-J pairs discriminated ophthalmopathy from stable hyperthyroidism.

Sequenced here: peripheral blood mononuclear cells (PBMCs), sampled at new diagnosis, from a patient treated with antithyroid drugs. The rearrangement links TRBV9 to TRBJ1-1; possibly TRBD1 for D (6 bases). The sequence was obtained from a woman younger than 45 with Graves disease. The CDR3: CASSVGGQTNTEAFF. In nucleotides, the CDR3 is TGTGCCAGCAGCGTAGGTGGACAGACAAACACTGAAGCTTTCTTT.